This T cell receptor (beta chain) was sequenced in a study of blood T cell repertoires in COVID-19. Study at large: Both acute and convalescent COVID-19 samples were obtained from the United States, Italy and Spain.

Assignments of participants to cohorts depended upon their own reported clinical history. The study counted Cohort 3 donors as recovered given two negative PCRs, clearance, or symptom resolution. The CDR3 length is 16 residues. V shed 1 base and J 7 bases; nucleotides not matched to a gene: 6. Germline lookup yields CDR1 MGHRA and CDR2 YSYEKL. Authors' analysis steps: It was from reference gene primer amplification that nucleated cell counts were estimated. The repertoire was sequenced with immunoSEQ multiplex PCR; TCRdb's copy has only in-frame clones and lacks some. V, J and clone size were drawn from that table, and D and trimming were deduced from the DNA. The table lists about 350,000 clones, roughly 87% of them singletons.

Sequences were obtained from PBMCs or T cells enriched from blood (not recorded which). V gene TRBV4-1 combines with J gene TRBJ1-4; TRBD1 agrees at 10 bases. The source of this sequence is a woman in her 30s who had recovered from COVID-19. In nucleotides, the CDR3 is TGCGCCAGCAGCCAAGGACAGGGGGCGCGAGGTGAAAAACTGTTTTTT. The encoded protein is CASSQGQGARGEKLFF.